These T cell receptor beta chains were read from a single sample in a study of blood T cell repertoires in COVID-19. Some clones are missing from TCRdb's copy, which holds only in-frame ones; the method was immunoSEQ multiplex PCR. The data show over 85,000 clones, around 87% seen once. The sample taken for sequencing was peripheral blood. These receptors were collected from a woman between 50 and 59 years old with COVID-19, enrolled during active disease. CDR3s leave out the opening cysteine and the closing phenylalanine or tryptophan. D genes are given only for firm matches.

d_call j_call v_call cdr3_aa
NA TRBJ2-5 TRBV5-1 ASSLGLTAETQY
TRBD1 TRBJ2-3 TRBV4-3 ASSQDRGAGQGVADTQY
NA TRBJ2-5 TRBV19 ASSILKSTGQETQY
TRBD1 TRBJ1-2 TRBV6-5 ASDRGVGGYT
TRBD2 TRBJ2-2 TRBV20-1 SASTSGGLNTGELF
NA TRBJ2-7 TRBV6-5 ASRLQLYEQY
TRBD1 TRBJ1-2 TRBV6-5 ASIFDRVGYT
TRBD1 TRBJ1-1 TRBV30 AWSPTGGFI
TRBD2 TRBJ2-3 TRBV7-2 ASSYRLADTDTQY
TRBD1 TRBJ2-7 TRBV2 ASSPKTGTYEQY
NA TRBJ2-5 TRBV30 AWSAPGSETQY
NA TRBJ1-2 TRBV7-9 ASSSLYGYT